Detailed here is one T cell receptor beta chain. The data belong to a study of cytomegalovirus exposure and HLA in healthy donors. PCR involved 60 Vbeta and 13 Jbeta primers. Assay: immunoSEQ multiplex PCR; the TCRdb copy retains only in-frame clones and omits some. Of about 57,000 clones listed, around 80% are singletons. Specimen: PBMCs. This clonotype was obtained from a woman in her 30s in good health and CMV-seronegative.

CDR3 in amino acids: CASRTGAYEQFF. Written as DNA, the CDR3 is TGTGCCAGCAGAACAGGGGCGTATGAGCAGTTCTTC. The V and J genes are TRBV27 and TRBJ2-1; 7 positions match TRBD1. This CDR3 spans 12 amino acids. The junction had 4 bases not matched to a gene; V was cut back by 6 bases and J by 8 bases. Germline lookup yields CDR1 MNHEY and CDR2 SMNVEV (reference sequence).